The rows below give T cell receptor beta chains drawn from one sample of a study of blood T cell repertoires in COVID-19. Produced via immunoSEQ multiplex PCR; TCRdb's table is partial and in-frame only. The data contain approximately 34,000 clones, more than 85% of them singletons. Sequenced: peripheral blood. Receptors originate from a man in his 60s with acute or convalescent COVID-19. CDR3s include the opening cysteine and the closing phenylalanine or tryptophan. D genes are given only for firm matches. Rows may omit the clone size; those that give it use once, few, many or a size class.

>TRBV4-2|.|TRBJ1-5|.
CASSQEGTGYQPQHF
TGTGCCAGCAGCCAAGAGGGAACAGGATATCAGCCCCAGCATTTT
>TRBV6-6|.|TRBJ2-1|.
CASTSRRNEQFF
TGTGCCAGCACTAGCCGGCGTAATGAGCAGTTCTTC
>TRBV5-4|.|TRBJ1-2|.
CASSLPGDYGYTF
TGTGCCAGCAGCTTACCAGGGGACTATGGCTACACCTTC
>TRBV19|.|TRBJ1-6|.
CASSIGTTNNSPLHF
TGTGCCAGTAGTATCGGGACAACGAATAATTCACCCCTCCACTTT
>TRBV5-6|.|TRBJ1-5|.
CASSLHTGTKAAQPQHF
TGTGCCAGCAGCCTGCATACCGGGACAAAAGCCGCTCAGCCCCAGCATTTT
>TRBV19|.|TRBJ2-3|.
CASTRGSTDTQYF
TGTGCCAGTACCCGGGGAAGCACAGATACGCAGTATTTT
>TRBV11-2|TRBD1|TRBJ1-1|once
CASSLGTAYNTEAFF
TGTGCCAGCAGCTTGGGGACAGCTTACAACACTGAAGCTTTCTTT
>TRBV9|TRBD2|TRBJ2-2|.
CASTGLAGDWDTGELFF
TGTGCCAGCACCGGGCTAGCGGGAGATTGGGACACCGGGGAGCTGTTTTTT
>TRBV4-3|.|TRBJ1-1|.
CASSQALGNTEAFF
TGCGCCAGCAGCCAAGCTCTAGGTAACACTGAAGCTTTCTTT
>TRBV7-9|.|TRBJ1-4|few
CASIPLAGVTAEKLFF
TGTGCCAGCATCCCCCTCGCGGGGGTGACAGCTGAAAAACTGTTTTTT
>TRBV7-8|.|TRBJ1-5|.
CASSLVAPYSNQPQHF
TGTGCCAGCAGCTTAGTGGCACCTTATAGCAATCAGCCCCAGCATTTT
>TRBV4-1|TRBD1|TRBJ2-6|.
CASSQDGTGYSGANVLTF
TGCGCCAGCAGCCAAGATGGGACAGGCTACTCTGGGGCCAACGTCCTGACTTTC
>TRBV3-1/TRBV3-2|.|TRBJ2-3|.
CASSPRSATVTDTQYF
TGTGCCAGCAGCCCCCGAAGCGCCACTGTCACAGATACGCAGTATTTT
>TRBV4-2|.|TRBJ1-2|.
CASSHGGAAYTF
TGTGCCAGCAGCCACGGGGGGGCTGCCTACACCTTC
>TRBV2|.|TRBJ2-4|.
CASSEVLAKNIQYF
TGTGCCAGCAGTGAGGTACTAGCCAAAAACATTCAGTACTTC
>TRBV29-1|.|TRBJ1-1|.
CSVKQVNTEAFF
TGCAGCGTAAAACAGGTAAACACTGAAGCTTTCTTT
>TRBV2|TRBD1|TRBJ1-5|.
CASNGQGSNQPQHF
TGTGCCAGCAACGGACAGGGTAGCAATCAGCCCCAGCATTTT
>TRBV27|TRBD1|TRBJ1-2|.
CASSDTGVKSYGYTF
TGTGCCAGCAGTGATACAGGGGTAAAGTCCTATGGCTACACCTTC
>TRBV9|TRBD1|TRBJ2-2|.
CASSRTGGAGGELFF
TGTGCCAGCAGTCGGACAGGGGGCGCCGGCGGGGAGCTGTTTTTT
>TRBV5-4|TRBD2|TRBJ2-1|.
CASSRTSPNYNEQFF
TGTGCCAGCAGCCGGACTAGCCCCAACTACAATGAGCAGTTCTTC
>TRBV30|TRBD1|TRBJ2-3|.
CAWRETGRPTDTQYF
TGTGCCTGGAGGGAGACAGGGAGACCCACAGATACGCAGTATTTT
>TRBV5-4|TRBD1|TRBJ2-2|once
CASSLAWTGITGELFF
TGTGCCAGCAGCTTGGCCTGGACAGGGATAACCGGGGAGCTGTTTTTT
>TRBV10-3|TRBD2|TRBJ2-5|.
CAIKGGRADETQYF
TGTGCCATCAAAGGCGGGAGGGCCGATGAGACCCAGTACTTC
>TRBV11-3|TRBD2|TRBJ2-3|once
CASSLGLADTDTQYF
TGTGCCAGCAGCTTAGGACTAGCGGACACAGATACGCAGTATTTT
>TRBV27|TRBD1|TRBJ1-3|.
CASSFRGHWDRARGPGNTIYF
TGTGCCAGCAGTTTCAGGGGACACTGGGACAGGGCCCGTGGGCCTGGAAACACCATATATTTT
>TRBV7-3|TRBD2|TRBJ2-1|.
CASSPTSGRLNEQFF
TGTGCCAGCAGCCCTACTAGCGGGAGGTTGAATGAGCAGTTCTTC
>TRBV7-2|.|TRBJ2-5|.
CASSLDRRETQYF
TGTGCCAGCAGTCTCGACAGAAGAGAGACCCAGTACTTC
>TRBV7-8|TRBD2|TRBJ2-7|.
CASSPLAGGMQYF
TGTGCCAGCAGCCCCCTAGCGGGAGGAATGCAGTACTTC
>TRBV6-5|TRBD1|TRBJ1-1|.
CASSRTGGIEAFF
TGTGCCAGCAGTCGGACAGGGGGGATTGAAGCTTTCTTT
>TRBV2|.|TRBJ1-3|.
CASKTVPGNTIYF
TGTGCCAGCAAGACAGTGCCCGGAAACACCATATATTTT
>TRBV7-2|TRBD1|TRBJ1-4|.
CASSPDRGQTEKLFF
TGTGCCAGCAGCCCGGACAGGGGGCAAACTGAAAAACTGTTTTTT
>TRBV7-6|TRBD2|TRBJ2-2|.
CASSLGLAGGTGELFF
TGTGCCAGCAGCTTAGGACTAGCGGGAGGTACCGGGGAGCTGTTTTTT
>TRBV24-1|TRBD1|TRBJ2-1|.
CATSSDRANEQFF
TGTGCCACCAGCTCCGACAGGGCTAATGAGCAGTTCTTC
>TRBV7-9|TRBD2|TRBJ2-3|.
CASSAGTSGRGTDTQYF
TGTGCCAGCAGCGCCGGGACTAGCGGGAGAGGCACAGATACGCAGTATTTT
>TRBV27|.|TRBJ1-2|.
CASSLGLNYGYTF
TGTGCCAGCAGTTTAGGGCTTAACTATGGCTACACCTTC
>TRBV7-6|.|TRBJ2-6|.
CASSSPRSGQFSGANVLTF
TGTGCCAGCAGCTCTCCGCGCAGCGGACAGTTCTCTGGGGCCAACGTCCTGACTTTC
>TRBV11-2|.|TRBJ1-2|few
CASSLGWGFHGYTF
TGTGCCAGCAGCTTAGGGTGGGGCTTCCATGGCTACACCTTC
>TRBV4-3|.|TRBJ1-2|few
CASSQDLGGGYTF
TGCGCCAGCAGCCAAGATTTGGGGGGTGGCTACACCTTC
>TRBV9|.|TRBJ1-2|.
CASRQVRDGYTF
TGTGCCAGCAGGCAGGTCCGAGATGGCTACACCTTC
>TRBV9|.|TRBJ1-1|.
CASSVGGHTEAFF
TGTGCCAGCAGCGTAGGGGGGCACACTGAAGCTTTCTTT
>TRBV19|.|TRBJ1-6|.
CASSIDTTHNSPLHF
TGTGCCAGTAGTATAGACACAACCCATAATTCACCCCTCCACTTT
>TRBV19|TRBD2|TRBJ2-1|.
CASNGGLGGRVGEQFF
TGTGCCAGTAACGGAGGGCTCGGCGGGAGGGTAGGTGAGCAGTTCTTC
>TRBV7-2|TRBD1|TRBJ2-7|.
CASSRAGGAYEQYF
TGTGCCAGCAGTCGCGCAGGGGGCGCGTACGAGCAGTACTTC